This entry describes one T cell receptor (beta chain). This record belongs to a study of blood T cell repertoires in COVID-19. Background on the study: Spain, Italy and the United States supplied samples that represented acute and convalescent COVID-19.

Libraries were prepared by immunoSEQ multiplex PCR; TCRdb keeps only in-frame clonotypes and omits some of them. The profile shows approximately 110,000 clones, roughly 80% of them singletons. Per the germline V gene, CDR1 is SGHRS and CDR2 is YFSETQ. V lost 4 bases, J lost 0 bases, and 10 bases stayed unmatched. The CDR3 covers 17 residues. The sequence came from a woman aged 70 to 79 with acute or convalescent COVID-19. Specimen: peripheral blood. The chain employs TRBV5-1 and TRBJ1-1; 9 bases match TRBD1. CDR3 in DNA: TGCGCCAGCAGCCTGCGACAGGGGGGGCCCCTGAACACTGAAGCTTTCTTT. Translation gives CASSLRQGGPLNTEAFF.